Listed below are T cell receptor beta chains from one sample, sequenced in a study of Ad26.COV2.S vaccination and SARS-CoV-2 variants. Using immunoSEQ multiplex PCR, the repertoire was profiled, and TCRdb retains in-frame clones only, with some absent. The sample records roughly 300,000 clones, approximately 86% being singletons. This specimen was peripheral blood, taken in a trial of Ad26.COV2.S vaccine versus placebo. The receptors were gathered from a person aged 18-65 years who received the Ad26.COV2.S COVID-19 vaccine or a placebo. The conserved cysteine and the conserved F or W are not part of the CDR3 here.

V gene,J gene,CDR3 protein
TRBV4-1,TRBJ1-5,ASSQRNWGEGNQPQH
TRBV5-4,TRBJ1-5,ASSYGKNQPQH
TRBV6-5,TRBJ1-1,ASSYSTGGTEAF
TRBV19,TRBJ1-5,ASSIAGGSQPQH
TRBV5-5,TRBJ1-4,ASSLLGVNEKLF
TRBV4-3,TRBJ2-2,ASSQDQVGELF
TRBV7-2,TRBJ2-7,ASSLGPGTNGAYEQY
TRBV7-2,TRBJ2-1,ASSVGGGYNEQF
TRBV18,TRBJ2-5,ASSPETDPRDRY
TRBV21-1,TRBJ2-7,ASSERRYEQY
TRBV28,TRBJ2-7,ASRKRAESSYEQY
TRBV7-2,TRBJ2-5,ASSNRQETQY
TRBV7-6,TRBJ2-5,ASSPRPFGSPNQETQY
TRBV4-3,TRBJ2-3,ASSQQKRAPDTQY
TRBV2,TRBJ1-4,ASEDRGREKLF
TRBV28,TRBJ1-2,ASSFSPKANYGYT
TRBV2,TRBJ2-5,ASSGLAGVETQY
TRBV18,TRBJ2-1,ASSPQEGASYNEQF
TRBV28,TRBJ1-6,ASSPVGTGAYSPLH
TRBV7-9,TRBJ2-1,ASSANGYNEQF
TRBV27,TRBJ2-3,AIRTAGTDTQY
TRBV5-1,TRBJ1-6,ASSLDSSSSSPLH
TRBV9,TRBJ1-4,ASSAEGEKLF
TRBV4-3,TRBJ2-7,ASSQDLGRSRSPY
TRBV28,TRBJ1-5,ATDNQPQH
TRBV19,TRBJ2-7,ASSISGGGGAYEQY
TRBV3-1/TRBV3-2,TRBJ2-7,ASSPGPSSYEQY
TRBV29-1,TRBJ2-3,SVQIGQGPADTQY
TRBV7-9,TRBJ1-3,ASSFEAGYSGNTIY
TRBV5-1,TRBJ2-7,ASSSRPGQGDHEQY
TRBV4-3,TRBJ1-3,ASSQGTGAGNTIY
TRBV9,TRBJ2-3,ASSRDTTTDTQY
TRBV19,TRBJ2-5,ASSLTGKLKETQY
TRBV7-8,TRBJ2-7,ASSLMREQY
TRBV5-1,TRBJ2-7,ASSLVERSALEQY
TRBV11-2,TRBJ2-6,ASSEGRGRGANVLT
TRBV4-3,TRBJ2-1,ASSSLPNEQF
TRBV7-6,TRBJ1-4,ASSLQYATNEKLF
TRBV19,TRBJ1-6,ASSITGENSPLH
TRBV18,TRBJ2-2,ASSPPQDFTGELF
TRBV18,TRBJ1-1,ASSPGSRAEAF
TRBV6-4,TRBJ2-3,ASSDSHLGTDTQY
TRBV18,TRBJ1-1,ASSPRDRGGTEAF
TRBV7-9,TRBJ1-3,ASSRHSGNTIY
TRBV5-4,TRBJ2-7,ACTGEVSDEQY
TRBV28,TRBJ1-2,ASYRTGSSYGYT
TRBV5-5,TRBJ2-2,ASSLEGAGELF
TRBV5-4,TRBJ1-5,ASSLGSNQPQH
TRBV7-3,TRBJ2-3,ASSRRGTDTQY
TRBV28,TRBJ2-1,ASTTSGRGSYNEQF
TRBV7-8,TRBJ2-7,ASSLEFISYEQY
TRBV18,TRBJ1-4,ASSLPTTGREKLF
TRBV3-1/TRBV3-2,TRBJ2-1,ASSQDRAIAGGNYNEQF
TRBV27,TRBJ2-7,ASSLAGSYEQY
TRBV12-3/TRBV12-4,TRBJ1-4,ASREGQFEKLF
TRBV4-3,TRBJ1-6,ASSQDRTGVRGSPLH
TRBV28,TRBJ2-7,ASSSSGQATYEQY
TRBV24-1,TRBJ2-2,ASGREGAGELF